A selection of T cell receptor beta chains follows, all from one sample in a study of T-cell memory formation after mild COVID-19. TCRdb reanalysed the 5' RACE reads using MiXCR and keeps one entry per CDR3 protein. This table has more than 110,000 distinct CDR3 sequences, 14% to 15% appearing once. Sequencing was carried out using PBMCs or a T cell subset sorted from them (not recorded which). The receptors shown here come from an adult woman who had mild COVID-19 (a few samples of this study predate the infection). Cell type and time point are not known. Each CDR3 is given with its conserved first and last residue. The D gene is left open where the match is weak. Clone size is shown for a subset of rows, as once, few, many or a class of expanded clone.

V gene	D gene	clone size	J gene	CDR3 protein	CDR3 DNA
TRBV7-9	NA	few	TRBJ2-7	CASSLSSTSSYEQYF	TGTGCCAGCAGCTTATCTAGCACGAGCTCCTACGAGCAGTACTTC
TRBV12-3/TRBV12-4	TRBD2	NA	TRBJ2-7	CASRPLAGDYEQYF	TGTGCCAGCAGACCACTAGCGGGAGACTACGAGCAGTACTTC
TRBV6-1	NA	NA	TRBJ1-5	CASSEGGASLYSNQPQHF	TGTGCCAGCAGTGAAGGGGGCGCGTCCCTCTATAGCAATCAGCCCCAGCATTTT
TRBV15	NA	few	TRBJ2-7	CATSGEGNAYEQYF	TGTGCCACCAGCGGGGAAGGGAACGCCTACGAGCAGTACTTC
TRBV7-8	TRBD2	few	TRBJ2-3	CASAGVGGGADTQYF	TGTGCCAGCGCCGGCGTCGGGGGGGGCGCAGATACGCAGTATTTT
TRBV19	NA	few	TRBJ2-7	CASSIAGAPYEQYF	TGTGCCAGTAGTATTGCGGGGGCCCCCTACGAGCAGTACTTC
TRBV27	NA	NA	TRBJ2-1	CASSPTNPGRSYNEQFF	TGTGCCAGCAGTCCCACCAACCCAGGGAGGTCCTACAATGAGCAGTTCTTC
TRBV27	NA	NA	TRBJ2-1	CASSLTRGTPSYNEQFF	TGTGCCAGCAGTCTGACCCGCGGTACCCCCTCCTACAATGAGCAGTTCTTC
TRBV20-1	NA	few	TRBJ2-1	CSAPVISYNEQFF	TGCAGTGCGCCTGTCATCTCCTACAATGAGCAGTTCTTC
TRBV4-1	NA	many	TRBJ2-5	CASSRSGVETQYF	TGCGCCAGCAGCCGTTCAGGGGTGGAGACCCAGTACTTC
TRBV7-3	TRBD2	NA	TRBJ2-1	CASSPGLAGAYNEQFF	TGTGCCAGCAGCCCAGGACTAGCGGGGGCCTACAATGAGCAGTTCTTC
TRBV4-1	TRBD1	NA	TRBJ2-2	CASSQDRGPAGELFF	TGCGCCAGCAGCCAAGACAGGGGGCCAGCCGGGGAGCTGTTTTTT
TRBV18	NA	NA	TRBJ2-7	CASSPPGSNFDEQYF	TGTGCCAGCTCACCCCCCGGGTCGAATTTCGACGAGCAGTACTTC
TRBV6-2/TRBV6-3	NA	NA	TRBJ1-1	CASSYLNTEAFF	TGTGCCAGCAGTTACCTAAACACTGAAGCTTTCTTT
TRBV7-9	NA	few	TRBJ2-1	CASSLTAASYNEQFF	TGTGCCAGCAGCCTTACAGCGGCCTCCTACAATGAGCAGTTCTTC
TRBV2	NA	few	TRBJ2-3	CASSSGTISTDTQYF	TGTGCCAGCAGTTCGGGGACGATTAGCACAGATACGCAGTATTTT
TRBV29-1	TRBD2	NA	TRBJ2-2	CSVDLSGGLAGSELFF	TGCAGCGTTGACCTCTCCGGAGGGCTAGCGGGGTCTGAGCTGTTTTTT
TRBV5-6	NA	NA	TRBJ2-7	CASNPGWAGEQYF	TGTGCCAGCAACCCCGGATGGGCCGGCGAGCAGTACTTC
TRBV30	TRBD1	NA	TRBJ2-2	CAWGGDRGYYTGELFF	TGTGCCTGGGGGGGAGACAGGGGGTACTACACCGGGGAGCTGTTTTTT
TRBV7-9	NA	few	TRBJ2-5	CASSSRLGERETQYF	TGTGCCAGCAGCTCTCGTCTAGGGGAGCGGGAGACCCAGTACTTC
TRBV7-2	NA	few	TRBJ2-7	CASSLLYGYEQYF	TGTGCCAGCAGCTTGCTATATGGGTACGAGCAGTACTTC
TRBV5-8	NA	few	TRBJ1-1	CASSTKIGFAEAFF	TGTGCCAGCAGCACAAAAATCGGGTTCGCTGAAGCTTTCTTT
TRBV15	TRBD2	few	TRBJ2-1	CATSSIAGGQYNEQFF	TGTGCCACCAGCAGTATAGCGGGAGGGCAGTACAATGAGCAGTTCTTC
TRBV29-1	NA	few	TRBJ2-1	CSVEWGMAYNEQFF	TGCAGCGTTGAATGGGGTATGGCCTACAATGAGCAGTTCTTC
TRBV7-9	NA	few	TRBJ2-7	CASSLEGIDVPSYEQYF	TGTGCCAGCAGCTTAGAAGGAATTGACGTCCCCTCCTACGAGCAGTACTTC
TRBV5-5	TRBD1	few	TRBJ2-1	CASSLQDRAREQFF	TGTGCCAGCAGCTTACAGGACAGGGCCCGTGAGCAGTTCTTC
TRBV5-1	NA	NA	TRBJ2-2	CASSLGSTGELFF	TGCGCCAGCAGCCTGGGAAGTACCGGGGAGCTGTTTTTT
TRBV29-1	TRBD1	few	TRBJ1-2	CSVTGTGAYGYTF	TGCAGTGTCACCGGGACAGGGGCCTATGGCTACACCTTC
TRBV7-3	TRBD1	many	TRBJ2-7	CASSPTGVSYEQYF	TGTGCCAGCAGCCCCACAGGGGTGTCCTACGAGCAGTACTTC
TRBV29-1	TRBD2	NA	TRBJ2-7	CSVEDHRLAGYEQYF	TGCAGCGTTGAAGATCATAGACTAGCAGGCTACGAGCAGTACTTC
TRBV6-2/TRBV6-3	NA	NA	TRBJ2-1	CASSGRGPYNEQFF	TGTGCCAGCAGTGGCAGGGGTCCCTACAATGAGCAGTTCTTC
TRBV9	NA	once	TRBJ2-7	CASSRTPFYEQYF	TGTGCCAGCAGCCGGACACCTTTCTACGAGCAGTACTTC
TRBV5-1	NA	NA	TRBJ1-1	CASSLGGLGTEAFF	TGCGCCAGCAGCTTGGGGGGGCTAGGCACTGAAGCTTTCTTT
TRBV7-9	TRBD2	NA	TRBJ2-1	CASSALAGPAYNEQFF	TGTGCCAGCAGCGCGCTAGCGGGCCCAGCCTACAATGAGCAGTTCTTC
TRBV20-1	NA	few	TRBJ1-1	CSAGGRAHPNTEAFF	TGCAGTGCCGGGGGCCGGGCGCATCCGAACACTGAAGCTTTCTTT
TRBV5-4	NA	few	TRBJ2-7	CASSFGGGAHEQYF	TGTGCCAGCAGCTTTGGAGGAGGGGCTCACGAGCAGTACTTC
TRBV7-9	TRBD1	NA	TRBJ1-1	CASSGGTGYTEAFF	TGTGCCAGCAGCGGAGGGACAGGATACACTGAAGCTTTCTTT
TRBV7-9	TRBD2	NA	TRBJ2-7	CASSPRLAGLYEQYF	TGTGCCAGCAGCCCCCGACTAGCGGGACTTTACGAGCAGTACTTC
TRBV19	NA	NA	TRBJ1-5	CASSIDWGRVNQPQHF	TGTGCCAGTAGTATAGATTGGGGCAGGGTCAATCAGCCCCAGCATTTT
TRBV15	NA	few	TRBJ1-5	CATSREWGDNQPQHF	TGTGCCACCAGCAGAGAGTGGGGTGACAATCAGCCCCAGCATTTT
TRBV27	NA	few	TRBJ2-5	CASSLDGGETQYF	TGTGCCAGCAGTTTAGACGGAGGAGAGACCCAGTACTTC